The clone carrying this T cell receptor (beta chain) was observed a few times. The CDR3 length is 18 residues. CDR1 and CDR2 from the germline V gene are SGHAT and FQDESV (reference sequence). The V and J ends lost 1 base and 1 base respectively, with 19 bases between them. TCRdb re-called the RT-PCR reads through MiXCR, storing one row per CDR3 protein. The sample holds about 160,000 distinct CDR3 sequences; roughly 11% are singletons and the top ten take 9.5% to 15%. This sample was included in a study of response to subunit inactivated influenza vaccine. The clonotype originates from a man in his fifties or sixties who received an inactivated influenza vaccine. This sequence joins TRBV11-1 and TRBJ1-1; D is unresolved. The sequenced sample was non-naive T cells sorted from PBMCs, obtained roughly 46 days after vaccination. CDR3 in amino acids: CASSLGVISFFENTEAFF. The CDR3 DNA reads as TGTGCCAGCAGCTTAGGTGTTATTAGTTTTTTCGAGAACACTGAAGCTTTCTTT.